Listed below are T cell receptor beta chains from one sample, sequenced in a study of T cell changes during pregnancy in multiple sclerosis. Produced via immunoSEQ multiplex PCR; TCRdb's table is partial and in-frame only. The repertoire includes 78,000 or so clones, around 90% of them detected once, and approximately 2.5% sits in the top ten. Sample: peripheral blood, taken before pregnancy. These TCRs come from a female donor with multiple sclerosis, enrolled in a pregnancy study. The CDR3 runs from the conserved cysteine through the conserved F or W. The order of the fields is clone size, V gene, CDR3 length, D gene, J gene, CDR3 protein, CDR3 DNA. D genes are given only for firm matches. The size entry is marked missing in some rows and otherwise reads once, few, many or a size class.

abundance: -; v_gene: TRBV28; len: 13; d_gene: -; j_gene: TRBJ2-5; CDR3aa: CASSFFEGGTQYF; CDR3nt: TGTGCCAGCAGTTTTTTTGAGGGAGGGACCCAGTACTTC
abundance: -; v_gene: TRBV5-5; len: 14; d_gene: -; j_gene: TRBJ1-1; CDR3aa: CASSLSELAGFAFF; CDR3nt: TGTGCCAGCAGCCTATCCGAGCTCGCGGGGTTTGCTTTCTTT
abundance: -; v_gene: TRBV9; len: 15; d_gene: TRBD1; j_gene: TRBJ1-3; CDR3aa: CASSPAGTVGNTIYF; CDR3nt: TGTGCCAGCAGCCCAGCCGGGACAGTTGGAAACACCATATATTTT
abundance: once; v_gene: TRBV4-2; len: 15; d_gene: TRBD1; j_gene: TRBJ1-2; CDR3aa: CASSTITGDWDGYTF; CDR3nt: TGTGCCAGCAGCACAATTACAGGGGATTGGGATGGCTACACCTTC
abundance: -; v_gene: TRBV21-1; len: 16; d_gene: -; j_gene: TRBJ2-5; CDR3aa: CASSKGGDLVEETQYF; CDR3nt: TGTGCCAGCAGCAAAGGTGGAGACCTGGTGGAAGAGACCCAGTACTTC
abundance: -; v_gene: TRBV7-9; len: 13; d_gene: TRBD1; j_gene: TRBJ2-7; CDR3aa: CASSLNRGWEQYF; CDR3nt: TGTGCCAGCAGCTTAAACAGGGGTTGGGAGCAGTACTTC
abundance: -; v_gene: TRBV28; len: 14; d_gene: -; j_gene: TRBJ2-2; CDR3aa: CASSFVAATGELFF; CDR3nt: TGTGCCAGCAGTTTCGTAGCGGCTACCGGGGAGCTGTTTTTT
abundance: -; v_gene: TRBV5-6; len: 15; d_gene: TRBD1; j_gene: TRBJ2-3; CDR3aa: CASSLLGQGMDTQYF; CDR3nt: TGTGCCAGCAGCTTGCTGGGACAGGGGATGGATACGCAGTATTTT
abundance: -; v_gene: TRBV5-5; len: 14; d_gene: -; j_gene: TRBJ2-1; CDR3aa: CASSLQGSYNEQFF; CDR3nt: TGTGCCAGCAGCTTGCAGGGCTCCTACAATGAGCAGTTCTTC
abundance: -; v_gene: TRBV2; len: 18; d_gene: TRBD1; j_gene: TRBJ1-2; CDR3aa: CASRPPRTKTGGDYGYTF; CDR3nt: TGTGCCAGCAGGCCGCCACGAACTAAGACAGGGGGGGACTATGGCTACACCTTC
abundance: -; v_gene: TRBV18; len: 14; d_gene: TRBD1; j_gene: TRBJ2-4; CDR3aa: CASSSRQGENIQYF; CDR3nt: TGTGCCAGCTCATCCCGACAGGGGGAAAACATTCAGTACTTC
abundance: -; v_gene: TRBV21-1; len: 20; d_gene: -; j_gene: TRBJ2-1; CDR3aa: CASSNLNRPGLALSYNEQFF; CDR3nt: TGTGCCAGCAGCAATCTTAATAGACCGGGACTAGCGCTCTCCTACAATGAGCAGTTCTTC
abundance: -; v_gene: TRBV13; len: 14; d_gene: TRBD2; j_gene: TRBJ2-2; CDR3aa: CASSSGLEDGELFF; CDR3nt: TGTGCCAGCAGCTCGGGACTAGAGGACGGGGAGCTGTTTTTT
abundance: -; v_gene: TRBV27; len: 14; d_gene: -; j_gene: TRBJ2-7; CDR3aa: CASSLWAGPYEQYF; CDR3nt: TGTGCCAGCAGTTTATGGGCGGGACCTTACGAGCAGTACTTC
abundance: -; v_gene: TRBV4-1; len: 16; d_gene: -; j_gene: TRBJ2-1; CDR3aa: CASSQEVTRPYNEQFF; CDR3nt: TGCGCCAGCAGCCAAGAAGTGACCAGGCCCTACAATGAGCAGTTCTTC
abundance: -; v_gene: TRBV27; len: 14; d_gene: TRBD2; j_gene: TRBJ2-1; CDR3aa: CASMLAGSYNEQFF; CDR3nt: TGTGCCAGCATGCTAGCGGGCTCCTACAATGAGCAGTTCTTC
abundance: -; v_gene: TRBV5-1; len: 14; d_gene: -; j_gene: TRBJ2-5; CDR3aa: CASSPGNREETQYF; CDR3nt: TGCGCCAGCAGCCCCGGGAACAGGGAAGAGACCCAGTACTTC
abundance: -; v_gene: TRBV20-1; len: 11; d_gene: -; j_gene: TRBJ1-4; CDR3aa: CSGGGNEKLFF; CDR3nt: TGCAGTGGTGGCGGGAATGAAAAACTGTTTTTT
abundance: once; v_gene: TRBV7-2; len: 18; d_gene: -; j_gene: TRBJ1-3; CDR3aa: CASSPRGSPLSSGNTIYF; CDR3nt: TGTGCCAGCAGCCCGCGGGGCTCCCCCTTATCCTCTGGAAACACCATATATTTT
abundance: -; v_gene: TRBV7-2; len: 15; d_gene: TRBD1; j_gene: TRBJ1-5; CDR3aa: CASSSDPTGDQPQHF; CDR3nt: TGTGCCAGCAGCTCGGACCCGACAGGGGATCAGCCCCAGCATTTT
abundance: -; v_gene: TRBV7-9; len: 16; d_gene: TRBD1; j_gene: TRBJ2-1; CDR3aa: CASSLIGTGEPNEQFF; CDR3nt: TGTGCCAGCAGCTTGATCGGGACAGGGGAACCCAATGAGCAGTTCTTC
abundance: -; v_gene: TRBV28; len: 14; d_gene: TRBD1; j_gene: TRBJ1-5; CDR3aa: CASSLGQVYQPQHF; CDR3nt: TGTGCCAGCAGTCTGGGACAGGTTTATCAGCCCCAGCATTTT
abundance: few; v_gene: TRBV30; len: 14; d_gene: TRBD1; j_gene: TRBJ1-2; CDR3aa: CAWYRDRASSGYTF; CDR3nt: TGTGCCTGGTATAGGGACAGGGCTTCTAGTGGCTACACCTTC
abundance: -; v_gene: TRBV10-3; len: 15; d_gene: -; j_gene: TRBJ2-1; CDR3aa: CAISVPRSSYNEQFF; CDR3nt: TGTGCCATCAGTGTTCCTAGGAGCTCCTACAATGAGCAGTTCTTC
abundance: -; v_gene: TRBV6-1; len: 12; d_gene: -; j_gene: TRBJ1-2; CDR3aa: CASKAGVMGYTF; CDR3nt: TGTGCCAGCAAGGCGGGGGTGATGGGCTACACCTTC
abundance: once; v_gene: TRBV7-6; len: 16; d_gene: TRBD1; j_gene: TRBJ2-6; CDR3aa: CASSMTGATGANVLTF; CDR3nt: TGTGCCAGCAGCATGACAGGGGCTACTGGGGCCAACGTCCTGACTTTC
abundance: -; v_gene: TRBV29-1; len: 13; d_gene: TRBD1; j_gene: TRBJ1-1; CDR3aa: CSVEDPGQGEAFF; CDR3nt: TGCAGCGTTGAAGATCCGGGACAGGGTGAAGCTTTCTTT
abundance: -; v_gene: TRBV6-6; len: 15; d_gene: TRBD1; j_gene: TRBJ2-7; CDR3aa: CASSLRTGGSYEQYF; CDR3nt: TGTGCCAGCAGCTTAAGGACAGGGGGGTCCTACGAGCAGTACTTC
abundance: once; v_gene: TRBV6-6; len: 12; d_gene: -; j_gene: TRBJ2-7; CDR3aa: CASNQGFHEQYF; CDR3nt: TGTGCCAGCAACCAGGGGTTCCACGAGCAGTACTTC
abundance: -; v_gene: TRBV5-4; len: 16; d_gene: TRBD1; j_gene: TRBJ2-1; CDR3aa: CASSTRQGLNYNEQFF; CDR3nt: TGTGCCAGCAGCACCCGACAGGGGTTGAACTACAATGAGCAGTTCTTC
abundance: -; v_gene: TRBV11-2; len: 14; d_gene: TRBD1; j_gene: TRBJ2-2; CDR3aa: CASTPRDSTGELFF; CDR3nt: TGTGCCAGCACCCCCCGGGACAGCACCGGGGAGCTGTTTTTT
abundance: -; v_gene: TRBV11-2; len: 18; d_gene: TRBD1; j_gene: TRBJ2-5; CDR3aa: CASSLGLATGGFSETQYF; CDR3nt: TGTGCCAGCAGCTTAGGTTTAGCGACAGGGGGCTTTTCTGAGACCCAGTACTTC
abundance: -; v_gene: TRBV28; len: 15; d_gene: -; j_gene: TRBJ2-6; CDR3aa: CASSQPGTGANVLTF; CDR3nt: TGTGCCAGCAGCCAACCCGGTACTGGGGCCAACGTCCTGACTTTC
abundance: -; v_gene: TRBV7-9; len: 14; d_gene: TRBD2; j_gene: TRBJ2-5; CDR3aa: CASSPTGTSETQYF; CDR3nt: TGTGCCAGCAGCCCGACCGGGACTAGCGAGACCCAGTACTTC
abundance: -; v_gene: TRBV4-3; len: 15; d_gene: -; j_gene: TRBJ2-4; CDR3aa: CASSQELRGLDIQYF; CDR3nt: TGCGCCAGCAGCCAAGAGCTAAGAGGATTAGACATTCAGTACTTC
abundance: -; v_gene: TRBV19; len: 13; d_gene: -; j_gene: TRBJ2-5; CDR3aa: CASSPPGRETQYF; CDR3nt: TGTGCCAGTAGTCCTCCGGGAAGGGAGACCCAGTACTTC
abundance: -; v_gene: TRBV4-3; len: 14; d_gene: -; j_gene: TRBJ2-1; CDR3aa: CASSQATPGNEQFF; CDR3nt: TGCGCCAGCAGCCAAGCCACCCCCGGGAATGAGCAGTTCTTC
abundance: -; v_gene: TRBV7-6; len: 15; d_gene: -; j_gene: TRBJ2-5; CDR3aa: CASSSDWTAQETQYF; CDR3nt: TGTGCCAGCAGTTCAGATTGGACAGCTCAAGAGACCCAGTACTTC
abundance: once; v_gene: TRBV30; len: 14; d_gene: -; j_gene: TRBJ2-2; CDR3aa: CAWRRGLNTGELFF; CDR3nt: TGTGCCTGGAGACGGGGACTCAACACCGGGGAGCTGTTTTTT
abundance: -; v_gene: TRBV4-2; len: 18; d_gene: TRBD2; j_gene: TRBJ2-2; CDR3aa: CASSQTLAGESNTGELFF; CDR3nt: TGTGCCAGCAGCCAGACTCTAGCGGGAGAATCGAACACCGGGGAGCTGTTTTTT
abundance: -; v_gene: TRBV7-2; len: 14; d_gene: -; j_gene: TRBJ2-3; CDR3aa: CASSLTGGTDTQYF; CDR3nt: TGTGCCAGCAGCTTAACGGGAGGCACAGATACGCAGTATTTT
abundance: -; v_gene: TRBV28; len: 15; d_gene: -; j_gene: TRBJ2-7; CDR3aa: CASSLSRLSSYEQYF; CDR3nt: TGTGCCAGCAGTTTGTCGCGACTCAGCTCCTACGAGCAGTACTTC
abundance: -; v_gene: TRBV28; len: 14; d_gene: -; j_gene: TRBJ1-5; CDR3aa: CASSRRVGNQPQHF; CDR3nt: TGTGCCAGCAGCAGGAGGGTTGGCAATCAGCCCCAGCATTTT
abundance: -; v_gene: TRBV6-1; len: 16; d_gene: -; j_gene: TRBJ2-2; CDR3aa: CASSEASNPNTGELFF; CDR3nt: TGTGCCAGCAGTGAAGCTAGCAACCCGAACACCGGGGAGCTGTTTTTT
abundance: -; v_gene: TRBV7-9; len: 14; d_gene: TRBD1; j_gene: TRBJ1-3; CDR3aa: CASSPTGAGNTIYF; CDR3nt: TGTGCCAGCAGCCCCACAGGGGCGGGAAACACCATATATTTT
abundance: -; v_gene: TRBV28; len: 16; d_gene: TRBD2; j_gene: TRBJ2-2; CDR3aa: CASSPRLAGGTGELFF; CDR3nt: TGTGCCAGCAGCCCCCGACTAGCGGGAGGAACCGGGGAGCTGTTTTTT
abundance: -; v_gene: TRBV4-2; len: 13; d_gene: TRBD2; j_gene: TRBJ2-1; CDR3aa: CASSQGTSGRQFF; CDR3nt: TGTGCCAGCAGCCAAGGGACTAGCGGGAGGCAGTTCTTC
abundance: -; v_gene: TRBV28; len: 16; d_gene: -; j_gene: TRBJ1-2; CDR3aa: CASSPPLRGWDYGYTF; CDR3nt: TGTGCCAGCAGCCCGCCCCTCAGGGGCTGGGACTATGGCTACACCTTC
abundance: -; v_gene: TRBV28; len: 15; d_gene: -; j_gene: TRBJ1-1; CDR3aa: CASSLTGTLNTEAFF; CDR3nt: TGTGCCAGCAGTTTAACGGGGACATTGAACACTGAAGCTTTCTTT
abundance: -; v_gene: TRBV10-3; len: 12; d_gene: TRBD1; j_gene: TRBJ2-1; CDR3aa: CAIGLAGGEQFF; CDR3nt: TGTGCCATCGGGCTAGCAGGGGGTGAGCAGTTCTTC
abundance: -; v_gene: TRBV28; len: 11; d_gene: -; j_gene: TRBJ2-1; CDR3aa: CASSENNEQFF; CDR3nt: TGTGCCAGCAGTGAGAACAATGAGCAGTTCTTC
abundance: -; v_gene: TRBV6-1; len: 15; d_gene: -; j_gene: TRBJ2-5; CDR3aa: CATSPAMIGVETQYF; CDR3nt: TGTGCCACCTCGCCGGCGATGATCGGGGTAGAGACCCAGTACTTC
abundance: -; v_gene: TRBV7-2; len: 14; d_gene: -; j_gene: TRBJ1-4; CDR3aa: CASSSLAVAEKLFF; CDR3nt: TGTGCCAGCAGCTCGTTGGCGGTGGCTGAAAAACTGTTTTTT